This record covers a single T cell receptor beta chain. No antigen is known for it. The PCR contained 60 Vbeta and 13 Jbeta primers. The protocol was immunoSEQ multiplex PCR, while the TCRdb copy is restricted to in-frame clones and leaves out a portion. The sample lists under 150,000 clones, more than 60% occurring once. This CDR3 is built from 16 residues. The J segment lost 8 bases and the V segment lost 10 bases, leaving 19 bases of the junction unmatched. CDR1 is LNHDA, CDR2 SQIVND, per germline (reference sequence). This sample was taken from a study of cytomegalovirus exposure and HLA in healthy donors. Findings and caveats of the study: The authors excluded some V segments, including TRBV6-2 and TRBV6-3, as indistinguishable. Analysis was carried out at a later point, and it linked a missense DCLRE1C variant to TCR beta V- and J-gene trimming. HLA restriction was apparent for most CMV-associated TCR beta chains in a later analysis.

V usage is TRBV19 and J usage is TRBJ2-4; 8 bases align to TRBD1. The sequence was obtained from a man aged 25-40 years in good health and CMV-seronegative. Sample: PBMCs. The CDR3 DNA reads as TGTGCCACGATCCTTCGCAGGGGGCATTTAGGAGACATTCAGTACTTC. Protein: CATILRRGHLGDIQYF.